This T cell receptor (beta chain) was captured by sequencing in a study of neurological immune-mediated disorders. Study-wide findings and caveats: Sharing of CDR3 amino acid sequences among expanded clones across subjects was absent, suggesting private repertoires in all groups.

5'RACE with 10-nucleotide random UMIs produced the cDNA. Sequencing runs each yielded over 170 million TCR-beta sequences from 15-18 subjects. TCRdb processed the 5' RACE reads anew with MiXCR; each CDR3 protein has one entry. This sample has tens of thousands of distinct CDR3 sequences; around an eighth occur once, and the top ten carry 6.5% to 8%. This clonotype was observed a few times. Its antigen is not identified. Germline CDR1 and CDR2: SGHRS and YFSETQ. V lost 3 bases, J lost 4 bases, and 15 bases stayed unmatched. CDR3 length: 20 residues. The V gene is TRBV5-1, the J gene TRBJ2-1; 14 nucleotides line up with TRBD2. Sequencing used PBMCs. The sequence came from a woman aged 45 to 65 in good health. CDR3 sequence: CASSWPSGTSGSGFYNEQFF. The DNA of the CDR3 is TGCGCCAGCAGCTGGCCTTCGGGGACTAGCGGGAGTGGGTTTTACAATGAGCAGTTCTTC.